This T cell receptor beta chain is from a study of cytomegalovirus exposure and HLA in healthy donors. Regarding the study as a whole: Productive status was seen about 90% or about 30% of the time for most TCR beta V segments in an earlier analysis. On later analysis, the bulk of CMV-associated TCR beta chains appeared to be HLA-restricted.

As to this clone: Its cognate antigen is unknown.

Per the germline V gene, CDR1 is SEHNR and CDR2 is FQNEAQ (reference sequence). The CDR3 is made up of 15 amino acids. V lost 3 bases and J lost 2, with 14 bases in between. 13 Jbeta primers and 60 Vbeta primers were used for the PCR. The method was immunoSEQ multiplex PCR; TCRdb's version includes in-frame clones alone and lacks a portion of them. In the table there are under 150,000 clones, 81% of which are singletons. Material: PBMCs. This receptor was identified in a woman between 35 and 50 years old in good health and CMV-seropositive. The chain has TRBV7-9 and TRBJ2-7; D unclear. For the CDR3, the DNA is TGTGCCAGCAGCTTTGGAAGCGTGGAGACCTACGAGCAGTACTTC. This translates into CASSFGSVETYEQYF.